This T cell receptor beta chain is from a study of T cell responses to AZD1222 COVID-19 vaccine. Data came from immunoSEQ multiplex PCR; TCRdb stores just in-frame clones and leaves some out. The profile shows fewer than 120,000 clones, over 75% of them singletons. This clone was seen a handful of times. This specimen was peripheral blood, taken on day 0 of AZD1222 vaccination. The receptor's source is an adult in good health.

This CDR3 reads CASSLKGQGGDGYTF. Here the CDR3 DNA reads TGTGCCAGCAGCTTAAAGGGTCAGGGAGGGGATGGCTACACCTTC. The chain links TRBV7-2 to TRBJ1-2, with TRBD1 as a possible D gene (5 bases). CDR1 is SGHTA, CDR2 FQGNSA, per germline. The CDR3 contains 15 residues. Trimming cost V 2 bases and J 6 bases, with 16 bases left between them.